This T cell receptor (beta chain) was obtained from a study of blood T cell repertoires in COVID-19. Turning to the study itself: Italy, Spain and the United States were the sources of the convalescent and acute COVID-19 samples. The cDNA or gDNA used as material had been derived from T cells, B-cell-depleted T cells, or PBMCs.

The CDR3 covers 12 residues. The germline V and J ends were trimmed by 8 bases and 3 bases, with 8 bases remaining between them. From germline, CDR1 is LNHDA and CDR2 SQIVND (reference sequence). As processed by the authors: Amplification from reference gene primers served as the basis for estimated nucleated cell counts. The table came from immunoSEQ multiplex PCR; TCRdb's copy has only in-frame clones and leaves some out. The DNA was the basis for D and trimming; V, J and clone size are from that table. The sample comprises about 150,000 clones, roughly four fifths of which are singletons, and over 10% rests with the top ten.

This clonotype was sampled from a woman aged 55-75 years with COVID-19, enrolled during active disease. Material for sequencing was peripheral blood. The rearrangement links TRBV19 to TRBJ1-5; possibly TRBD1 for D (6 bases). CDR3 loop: CASGTFNQPQHF. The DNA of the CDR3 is TGTGCCAGTGGGACATTCAATCAGCCCCAGCATTTT.